The clone carrying this TCR beta chain was counted many times. The sample originates from a study of T cell repertoires in cytomegalovirus infection. V lost 3 bases to trimming and J lost 4 bases, with 9 bases between them. Germline lookup yields CDR1 SGHTA and CDR2 FQGNSA. The CDR3 sequence is 13 residues long. In TCRdb, the reads were re-called with MiXCR into one record per CDR3 protein. The sample records about 530,000 distinct CDR3 sequences, more than 20% being singletons. The sample comprised PBMCs. The sequence was collected from a human donor in good health (CMV status not recorded). Some clones in this sample may be carry-over from other donors' samples. This chain links TRBV7-2 with TRBJ1-1; possible D gene TRBD1, 6 bases. Here the CDR3 reads CASSFPGVTEAFF. CDR3 bases: TGTGCCAGCAGCTTTCCAGGGGTCACTGAAGCTTTCTTT.